This T cell receptor (beta chain) stems from a study of human T cells and chemical hapten exposure. As for the study in general: Researchers reported sensitizing an approximately 2 cm by approximately 2 cm upper inner arm skin site with 2% DPC.

Time point indicated: patch test 2, 6 weeks after DPC sensitization. Treatment defined: therapeutic diphenylcyclopropenone sensitization with weekly scalp DPC. This CDR3 is 15 amino acids long. V lost 2 bases and J lost 2, with 11 bases in between. Germline values: CDR1 SGHNT, CDR2 YYREEE (reference sequence). The sample holds a few counts of this clonotype. TCRdb ran MiXCR on the RACE reads and lists one entry per CDR3 protein. Of tens of thousands of distinct CDR3 sequences listed, 9.5% to 12% are singletons. The TCR originated in a man aged 35 to 55 with alopecia areata. Some clones in this sample may be carry-over from other donors' samples. The sample was whole blood, taken in connection with sensitization to the hapten diphenylcyclopropenone (DPC). This chain joins TRBV5-4 and TRBJ1-3; TRBD1 is a possible D gene (6 bases). CDR3 in DNA: TGTGCCAGCAGCTTAGCAGGGGCGGCTGGAAACACCATATATTTT. Translation gives CASSLAGAAGNTIYF.